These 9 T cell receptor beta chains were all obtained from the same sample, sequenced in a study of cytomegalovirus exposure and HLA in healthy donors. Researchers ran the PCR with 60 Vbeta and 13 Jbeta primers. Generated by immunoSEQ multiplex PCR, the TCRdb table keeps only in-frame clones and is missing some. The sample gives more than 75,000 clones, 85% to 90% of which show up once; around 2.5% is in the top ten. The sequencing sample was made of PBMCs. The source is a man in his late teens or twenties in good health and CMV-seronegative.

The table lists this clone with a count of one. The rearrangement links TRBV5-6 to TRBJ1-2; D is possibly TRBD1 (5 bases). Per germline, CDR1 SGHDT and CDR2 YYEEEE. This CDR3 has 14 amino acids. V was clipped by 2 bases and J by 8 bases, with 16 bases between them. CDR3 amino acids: CASSLPDIPGGYTF. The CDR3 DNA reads TGTGCCAGCAGCTTACCGGACATCCCCGGGGGCTACACCTTC.

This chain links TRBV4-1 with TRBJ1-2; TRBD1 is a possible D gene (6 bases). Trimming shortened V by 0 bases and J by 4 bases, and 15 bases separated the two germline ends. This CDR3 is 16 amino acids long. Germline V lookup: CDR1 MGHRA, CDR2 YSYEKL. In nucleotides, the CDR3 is TGCGCCAGCAGCCAAGATCCCATGGACAGCTTCTATGGCTACACCTTC. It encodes CASSQDPMDSFYGYTF.

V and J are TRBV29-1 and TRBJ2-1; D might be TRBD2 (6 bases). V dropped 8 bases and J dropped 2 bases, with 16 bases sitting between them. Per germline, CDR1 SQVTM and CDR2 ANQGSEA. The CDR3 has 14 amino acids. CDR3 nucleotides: TGCAGCATCGATAGCGGAATAACCTACAATGAGCAGTTCTTC. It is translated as CSIDSGITYNEQFF.

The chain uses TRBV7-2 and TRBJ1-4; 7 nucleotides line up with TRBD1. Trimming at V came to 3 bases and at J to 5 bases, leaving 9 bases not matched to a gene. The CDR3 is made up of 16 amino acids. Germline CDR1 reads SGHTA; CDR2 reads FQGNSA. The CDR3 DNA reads TGTGCCAGCAGCTTGCACTCCGGGACAGAGAATGAAAAACTGTTTTTT. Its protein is CASSLHSGTENEKLFF. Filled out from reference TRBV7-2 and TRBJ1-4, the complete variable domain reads GAGVSQSPSNKVTEKGKDVELRCDPISGHTALYWYRQSLGQGLEFLIYFQGNSAPDKSGLPSDRFSAERTGGSVSTLTIQRTQQEDSAVYLCASSLHSGTENEKLFFGSGTQLSVL.

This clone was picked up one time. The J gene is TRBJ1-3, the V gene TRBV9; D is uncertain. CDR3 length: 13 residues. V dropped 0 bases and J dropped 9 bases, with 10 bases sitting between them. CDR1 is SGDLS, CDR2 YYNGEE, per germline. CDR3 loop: CASSVATGGTIYF. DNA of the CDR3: TGTGCCAGCAGCGTAGCTACGGGAGGCACCATATATTTT.

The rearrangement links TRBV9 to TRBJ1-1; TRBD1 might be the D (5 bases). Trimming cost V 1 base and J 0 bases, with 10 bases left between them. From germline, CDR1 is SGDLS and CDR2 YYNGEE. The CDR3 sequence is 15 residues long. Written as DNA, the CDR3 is TGTGCCAGCAGCGTATCGGGGGGACTGAACACTGAAGCTTTCTTT. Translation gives CASSVSGGLNTEAFF.

This chain's CDR3 is CASSLGSVSSYEQYF. Here the CDR3 DNA reads TGTGCCAGCAGCTTAGGGTCCGTTAGCTCCTACGAGCAGTACTTC. The chain carries TRBV7-2 and TRBJ2-7; D ambiguous. Trimming removed 1 base at V and 0 bases at J, with 10 bases between. The CDR3 is 15 amino acids. CDR1 SGHTA and CDR2 FQGNSA come from the germline V gene.

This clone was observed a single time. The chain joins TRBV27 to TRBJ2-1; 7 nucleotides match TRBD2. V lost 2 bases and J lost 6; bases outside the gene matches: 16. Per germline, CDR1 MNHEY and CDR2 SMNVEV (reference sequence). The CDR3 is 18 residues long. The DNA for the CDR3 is TGTGCCAGCAGTTTAAGGTGGGGAGGGGATGGGGGTGGCAATGAGCAGTTCTTC. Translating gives CASSLRWGGDGGGNEQFF.

This CDR3 reads CASSFRRPGTRDNEQFF. CDR3 nucleotides: TGCGCCAGCAGCTTTAGAAGACCCGGGACTAGGGACAATGAGCAGTTCTTC. This rearrangement joins TRBV5-1 to TRBJ2-1; TRBD2 matches at 8 bases. Germline V gene sequence: CDR1 SGHRS, CDR2 YFSETQ. This CDR3 has 17 residues. Trimming took 2 bases from V and 5 from J; bases not matched to a gene: 12.